This TCR beta chain was documented in a study of graft-versus-host responses after intestinal transplantation. Profiling relied on immunoSEQ multiplex PCR, and the TCRdb table lists in-frame clones only, not all of them. The table includes roughly 90,000 clones, about nine tenths detected once. Germline V gene sequence: CDR1 WSHSY, CDR2 SAAADI. This CDR3 spans 13 amino acids. Germline trimming cut 10 bases from V and 4 bases from J; bases unmatched to any gene: 6. Remarks on this clone: Its antigen is undetermined.

The TCR comes from a human donor who received an intestinal transplant. The material sequenced was unstimulated CD8+ T cells sorted from spleen or lymph node cells, taken before intestinal transplant. This chain uses TRBV10-2 with TRBJ1-2, with TRBD1 identical over 10 bases. The CDR3 sequence is CATSTGGIYGYTF. The CDR3 DNA follows: TGCGCCACTTCGACAGGGGGCATCTATGGCTACACCTTC.